A single sample gave rise to the 15 T cell receptor beta chains below, sequenced in a study of blood T cells in healthy people across ages. Next came a second PCR, run for about 6 to 12 cycles, which used a sample-barcoded 5' primer along with a J-beta primer mix. Each CDR3 protein gets one entry after TCRdb re-called the 5' RACE reads with MiXCR. The sample consists of about 810,000 distinct CDR3 sequences, about 37% of them appearing once. The sample comprised blood. All receptors derive from a man younger than 35 in good health.

The table lists this clonotype with many counts. This chain joins TRBV20-1 and TRBJ2-1, with no clear D. The germline gives CDR1 DFQATT, CDR2 SNEGSKA (reference sequence). Trimming removed 0 bases from V and 4 bases from J, with 13 bases in between. This CDR3 spans 15 amino acids. CDR3 nucleotides: TGCAGTGCTAGAGATATCAGAGGTATTTACAATGAGCAGTTCTTC. Its protein product is CSARDIRGIYNEQFF.

This clonotype has just one count. The V gene is TRBV5-1, the J gene TRBJ2-1, with 7 positions matching TRBD2. V dropped 0 bases and J dropped 1; count of bases not matched to a gene: 1. CDR1 and CDR2 (germline): SGHRS, YFSETQ. The CDR3 consists of 15 residues. CDR3 sequence: CASSLGGRSYNEQFF. CDR3 sequence (DNA): TGCGCCAGCAGCTTGGGCGGGAGATCCTACAATGAGCAGTTCTTC. The full variable domain, rest sourced from reference TRBV5-1 and TRBJ2-1, is KAGVTQTPRYLIKTRGQQVTLSCSPISGHRSVSWYQQTPGQGLQFLFEYFSETQRNKGNFPGRFSGRQFSNSRSEMNVSTLELGDSALYLCASSLGGRSYNEQFFGPGTRLTVL.

The V call is TRBV5-1, the J call TRBJ2-2, with 8 bases that match TRBD1. The CDR3 is 15 residues long. Germline trimming cut 2 bases from V and 3 bases from J; bases unmatched to any gene: 3. Germline assignment: CDR1 SGHRS and CDR2 YFSETQ. CDR3 coding DNA: TGCGCCAGCAGCTTCCAGGGGGCGGACACCGGGGAGCTGTTTTTT. Translation gives CASSFQGADTGELFF.

This clonotype has at least ten counts. V is TRBV9 and J is TRBJ2-5; D is unclear. The CDR3 sequence is 15 residues long. V was pared by 0 bases and J by 5 bases, with 14 bases between. Looked up from germline, CDR1 is SGDLS and CDR2 is YYNGEE. The CDR3, as DNA: TGTGCCAGCAGCGTAGGTGGCGGCATTATTGAGACCCAGTACTTC. It specifies CASSVGGGIIETQYF.

CDR3 DNA sequence: TGCAGTGCTGGACCGCAAGACAGGGGGTACGAAAAACTGTTTTTT. It codes for CSAGPQDRGYEKLFF. The chain joins TRBV20-1 to TRBJ1-4; 9 nucleotides agree with TRBD1. V shed 5 bases, J shed 8 bases, and the junction held 12 bases outside the gene matches. This CDR3 has 15 residues. Germline CDR1 reads DFQATT; CDR2 reads SNEGSKA (reference sequence).

This clonotype occurred many times. The chain links TRBV20-1 to TRBJ2-5, with 7 bases that match TRBD2. The CDR3 length is 13 residues. The V gene's germline CDR1 is DFQATT and CDR2 SNEGSKA (reference sequence). Trimming took 6 bases from V and 1 from J; bases not matched to a gene: 5. The CDR3 sequence is CSAKRTSQETQYF. CDR3 in DNA: TGCAGTGCCAAACGGACTAGCCAAGAGACCCAGTACTTC.

This chain uses TRBV15 with TRBJ1-2; 9 bases agree with TRBD1. From germline, CDR1 is LNHNV and CDR2 YYDKDF (reference sequence). J gave up 3 bases and V 0 bases, and 14 bases lay outside the gene matches. CDR3 size: 19 residues. As DNA, the CDR3 is TGTGCCACCAGCAGAGATACAGGGGGCGATGTTATTCGAGACTATGGCTACACCTTC. Translated: CATSRDTGGDVIRDYGYTF.

The chain joins TRBV27 to TRBJ2-5, with a weak D call TRBD2 (6 bases). The DNA end is more similar to TRBJ2-7, so the J call may be wrong. Germline V lookup: CDR1 MNHEY, CDR2 SMNVEV (reference sequence). The CDR3 is 14 amino acids. CDR3: CASSLRTTPYEQYF. Here the CDR3 DNA reads TGTGCCAGCAGTCTCCGGACTACCCCCTACGAGCAGTACTTC.

The chain has TRBV6-1 and TRBJ2-1; possible D gene TRBD2, 6 bases. Germline V gene data show CDR1 as MNHNS and CDR2 as SASEGT. Trimming took off 1 base at V and 10 bases at J, with 11 bases between the two ends. The CDR3 length is 13 residues. The CDR3 DNA reads as TGTGCCAGCAGTGAAGGGCGGGGAGGCGAGCAGTTCTTC. Its protein product is CASSEGRGGEQFF.

V gene TRBV6-1 combines with J gene TRBJ1-2; 7 nucleotides match TRBD1. Germline V gives CDR1 MNHNS, CDR2 SASEGT. The V gene end was trimmed by 5 bases and the J gene end by 4 bases; junction bases not matched to a gene: 19. This CDR3 region has 18 residues. The CDR3 coding sequence is TGTGCCAGCAGTCAAAGCCCGATACAGGGGTTAATAAGCTATGGCTACACCTTC. It is translated as CASSQSPIQGLISYGYTF.

The rearrangement uses TRBV12-3 or TRBV12-4 and TRBJ2-5; a weak D match, TRBD2 (6 bases). V gave up 6 bases and J gave up 11 bases, with 22 bases separating them. There are 14 residues in the CDR3. The CDR3 protein is CASRPLAGNNEQYF. The CDR3 coding sequence is TGTGCCAGCAGGCCACTGGCGGGGAACAATGAGCAGTACTTC.

Concerning this clonotype: One end of the junction varies from germline; a read error may be responsible. The chain is built from TRBV27 and TRBJ2-7, with D hard to call. The CDR3 totals 14 residues. Per the germline V gene, CDR1 is MNHEY and CDR2 is SMNVEV (reference sequence). The CDR3 nucleotides read TGTGCCAGCAGTCCCCTTGGGTCGCCCTACGGGCAGTACTTC. It specifies CASSPLGSPYGQYF.

The chain uses TRBV7-2 and TRBJ1-5; 9 bases fit TRBD1. The ends lost 2 bases at V and 3 bases at J; junction bases unmatched: 5. The CDR3 totals 16 residues. The germline V gene encodes CDR1 SGHTA and CDR2 FQGNSA. The CDR3 DNA is TGTGCCAGCAGCTTAAGGACAGGGGCCTACAATCAGCCCCAGCATTTT. Translation: CASSLRTGAYNQPQHF.

J is TRBJ1-5 and V is TRBV6-6; D perhaps matches TRBD1 (6 bases). Trimming took 5 bases from V and 4 from J, leaving 21 bases between them. The CDR3 runs 17 residues. Germline CDR1 and CDR2: MNHNY and SVGAGI (reference sequence). The CDR3 DNA follows: TGTGCCAGCAGTCTCCCGGGACACGCAACGAGGAATCAGCCCCAGCATTTT. Its protein is CASSLPGHATRNQPQHF.

In nucleotides, the CDR3 is TGTGCCAGCAGGATTAGCGGGATGGGGGATACGCAGTATTTT. It yields the protein CASRISGMGDTQYF. The chain is built from TRBV12-3 or TRBV12-4 and TRBJ2-3, with 8 bases aligning to TRBD2. This CDR3 comprises 14 residues. V shed 6 bases and J 6 bases; nucleotides not matched to a gene: 8.